The rows below give T cell receptor beta chains drawn from one sample of a study of CD8 T cells in ankylosing spondylitis. TCRdb ran MiXCR on the 5' RACE reads and lists one entry per CDR3 protein. In the table there are roughly 180,000 distinct CDR3 sequences, around 13% of which are singletons. Sequenced: blood, either unsorted or a sorted T cell fraction (not recorded which). The receptors originated from a female donor with ankylosing spondylitis or in good health (not recorded which). CDR3s include the opening cysteine and the closing phenylalanine or tryptophan. The D gene is left open where the match is weak. Some rows have no size entry. The others give once, few or many, or a class for an expanded clone.

NA	TRBJ2-3	few	TRBV28	TGTGCCAGCAGCGGGAGAGTTCAGTATTTT	CASSGRVQYF
TRBD1	TRBJ2-1	many	TRBV24-1	TGTGCCACCAGCGCCGGGCACAGGGGGCGGGTGATGAATGAGCAGTTCTTC	CATSAGHRGRVMNEQFF
NA	TRBJ1-1	many	TRBV12-3/TRBV12-4	TGTGCCAGCAGTCAAACCCGTAGGACTGAAGCTTTCTTT	CASSQTRRTEAFF
TRBD2	TRBJ2-1	few	TRBV7-3	TGTGCCAGCAGCTTAATGGGAGCGGGAGGTGGGAATGAGCAGTTCTTC	CASSLMGAGGGNEQFF
NA	TRBJ1-5	many	TRBV3-1	TGTGCCAGCAGCCGGACTGCCAATCAGCCCCAGCATTTT	CASSRTANQPQHF
TRBD2	TRBJ2-1	many	TRBV20-1	TGCAGTGCTAGAGAGGCTAGCGGGAGGGATTGGTCCTACAATGAGCAGTTCTTC	CSAREASGRDWSYNEQFF
NA	TRBJ2-2	NA	TRBV6-1	TGTGCCAGCCAAAGACAGAACACCGGGGAGCTGTTTTTT	CASQRQNTGELFF
NA	TRBJ1-1	many	TRBV5-1	TGCGCCAGCAGCTTGGCCGTCACAACGGGCACTGAAGCTTTCTTT	CASSLAVTTGTEAFF
NA	TRBJ1-5	NA	TRBV7-2	TGTGCCAGCAGCTTAGTCGCACAGGGAAGCCAGCCCCAGCATTTT	CASSLVAQGSQPQHF
TRBD2	TRBJ2-7	NA	TRBV11-2	TGTGCCAGCAGCTCTCCGAATAGTGGGACTAGCGGGGCCTCCTACGAGCAGTACTTC	CASSSPNSGTSGASYEQYF
TRBD2	TRBJ2-1	NA	TRBV18	TGTGCCAGCTCACCAGTGGCACTAGCGGGGAACAATGAGCAGTTCTTC	CASSPVALAGNNEQFF
NA	TRBJ2-1	NA	TRBV19	TGTGCCAGTAATCATCCTAGGCGGGCCTTCAATGAGCAGTTCTTC	CASNHPRRAFNEQFF
TRBD1	TRBJ1-5	NA	TRBV20-1	TGCAGTGCTAGAGATCCAAGGGGAGTAACAGGGGATCAGCCCCAGCATTTT	CSARDPRGVTGDQPQHF
TRBD1	TRBJ2-7	NA	TRBV3-1	TGTGCCAGCAGTCCCGAGGGGGCGGATTCCTACGAGCAGTACTTC	CASSPEGADSYEQYF
NA	TRBJ2-4	many	TRBV12-3/TRBV12-4	TGTGCCAGCAGTTTAGCCGGCAGACAGCAATTC	CASSLAGRQQF
NA	TRBJ2-2	NA	TRBV12-3/TRBV12-4	TGTGCCAGCAGTCTTTCATCAATAACCGGGACGACAACCGGGGAGCTGTTTTTT	CASSLSSITGTTTGELFF
TRBD1	TRBJ2-3	few	TRBV10-3	TGTGCCATCAGAATACAGGGGGCTGAAGATACGCAGTATTTT	CAIRIQGAEDTQYF
NA	TRBJ2-6	few	TRBV12-3/TRBV12-4	TGTGCCAGCAGTTTCGGGACAACTGGGGCCAACGTCCTGACTTTC	CASSFGTTGANVLTF
NA	TRBJ2-2	many	TRBV12-3/TRBV12-4	TGTGCCAGCAGTTTAAAGCCAGCCGGGGAGCTGTTTTTT	CASSLKPAGELFF
NA	TRBJ2-1	NA	TRBV24-1	TGTGCCACCAGTTCCGAGACAGGCCTTCTCGAGCAGTTCTTC	CATSSETGLLEQFF
TRBD1	TRBJ1-4	NA	TRBV12-3/TRBV12-4	TGTGCCAGCAGTTTAGTGGCAGGGGGCCTAGCTAATGAAAAACTGTTTTTT	CASSLVAGGLANEKLFF
NA	TRBJ2-1	few	TRBV7-2	TGTGCCAGCAGCTTAGCGTCAACACTAGGACCTGAGCAGTTCTTC	CASSLASTLGPEQFF
TRBD2	TRBJ2-1	NA	TRBV5-1	TGCGCCAGCAATCAGATAGCGGGAGGGACTCGCTACAATGAGCAGTTCTTC	CASNQIAGGTRYNEQFF
NA	TRBJ1-1	many	TRBV7-3	TGTGCCAGCAGCTTCCAGGGTGGGACTGAAGCTTTCTTT	CASSFQGGTEAFF